This TCR beta chain comes out of a study of T-cell memory formation after mild COVID-19. Points from the study as a whole: Pre-infection memory held some responding clones, suggesting pre-existing cross-reactive T cells responded.

Only a few counts were recorded for this clonotype. The antigen remains undetermined. TCRdb re-analysed the 5' RACE reads in MiXCR, keeping a single row per CDR3 protein. The table has approximately 240,000 distinct CDR3 sequences, less than 20% seen once. The V gene's germline CDR1 is LNHDA and CDR2 SQIVND (reference sequence). The CDR3 covers 11 residues. V lost 8 bases and J lost 10, with 14 bases in between. The chain has TRBV19 and TRBJ1-2; no firm D call. The TCR sequence derives from a man between 18 and 35 years old who had mild COVID-19 (a few samples of this study predate the infection). Cell type and time point are not known. Sequenced material: PBMCs or a T cell subset sorted from them (not recorded which). This CDR3 is CASGPREVYTF. The CDR3 nucleotides read TGTGCCAGTGGCCCAAGAGAGGTCTACACCTTC.